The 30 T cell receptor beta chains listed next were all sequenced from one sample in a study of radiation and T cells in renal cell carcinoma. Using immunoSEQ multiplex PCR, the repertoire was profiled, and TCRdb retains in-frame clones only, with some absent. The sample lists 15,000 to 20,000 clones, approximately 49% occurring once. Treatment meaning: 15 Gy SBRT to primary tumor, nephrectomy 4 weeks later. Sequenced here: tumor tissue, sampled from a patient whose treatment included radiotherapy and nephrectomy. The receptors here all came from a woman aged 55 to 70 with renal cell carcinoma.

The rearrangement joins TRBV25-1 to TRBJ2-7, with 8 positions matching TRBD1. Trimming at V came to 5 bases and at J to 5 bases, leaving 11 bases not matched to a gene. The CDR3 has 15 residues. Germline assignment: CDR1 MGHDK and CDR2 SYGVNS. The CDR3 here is CASSQTGALGDEQYF. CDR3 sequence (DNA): TGTGCCAGCAGTCAGACAGGGGCCCTGGGGGACGAGCAGTACTTC.

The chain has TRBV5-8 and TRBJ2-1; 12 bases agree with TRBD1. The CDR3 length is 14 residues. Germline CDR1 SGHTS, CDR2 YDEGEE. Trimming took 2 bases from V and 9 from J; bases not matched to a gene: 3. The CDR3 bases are TGTGCCAGCAGCTTCGGGACAGGGGGCTCTGAGCAGTTCTTC. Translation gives CASSFGTGGSEQFF.

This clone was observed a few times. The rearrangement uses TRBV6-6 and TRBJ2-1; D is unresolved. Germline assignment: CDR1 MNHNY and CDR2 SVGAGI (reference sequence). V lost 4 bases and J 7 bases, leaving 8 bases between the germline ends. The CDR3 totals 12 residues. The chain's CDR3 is CASSSGANEQFF. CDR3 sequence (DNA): TGTGCCAGCAGTTCAGGAGCTAATGAGCAGTTCTTC.

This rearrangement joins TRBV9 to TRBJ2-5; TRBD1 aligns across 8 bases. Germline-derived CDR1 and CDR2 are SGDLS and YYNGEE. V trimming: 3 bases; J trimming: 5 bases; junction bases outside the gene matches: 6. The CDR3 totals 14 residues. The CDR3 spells CASSAGQGAETQYF. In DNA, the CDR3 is TGTGCCAGCAGCGCCGGACAGGGTGCGGAGACCCAGTACTTC.

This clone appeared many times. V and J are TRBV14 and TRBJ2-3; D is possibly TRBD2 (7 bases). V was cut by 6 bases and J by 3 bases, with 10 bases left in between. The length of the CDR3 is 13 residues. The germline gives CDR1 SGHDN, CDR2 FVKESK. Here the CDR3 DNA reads TGTGCCAGCAGTGAGGGGGGGACAGATACGCAGTATTTT. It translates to CASSEGGTDTQYF.

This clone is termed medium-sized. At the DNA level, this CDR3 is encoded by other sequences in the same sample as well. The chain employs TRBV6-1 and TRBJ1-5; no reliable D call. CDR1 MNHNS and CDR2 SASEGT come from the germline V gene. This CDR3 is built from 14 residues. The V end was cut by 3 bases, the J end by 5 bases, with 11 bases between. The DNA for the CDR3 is TGTGCCAGCAGTGAGACGCGGGGATATCAGCCCCAGCATTTT. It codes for CASSETRGYQPQHF.

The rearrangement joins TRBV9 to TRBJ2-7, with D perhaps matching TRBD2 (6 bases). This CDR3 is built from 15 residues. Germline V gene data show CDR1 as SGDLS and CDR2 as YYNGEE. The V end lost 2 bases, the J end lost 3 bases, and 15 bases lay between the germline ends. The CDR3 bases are TGTGCCAGCAGCGTGGGGCCCGGGACTCACTACGAGCAGTACTTC. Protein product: CASSVGPGTHYEQYF.

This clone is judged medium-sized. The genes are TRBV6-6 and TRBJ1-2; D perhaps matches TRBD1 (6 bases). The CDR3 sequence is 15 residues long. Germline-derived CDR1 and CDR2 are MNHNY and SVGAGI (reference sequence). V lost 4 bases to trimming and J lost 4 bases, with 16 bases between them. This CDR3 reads CASSSPLDRPYGYTF. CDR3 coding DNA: TGTGCCAGCAGTTCCCCCCTGGACAGACCCTATGGCTACACCTTC.

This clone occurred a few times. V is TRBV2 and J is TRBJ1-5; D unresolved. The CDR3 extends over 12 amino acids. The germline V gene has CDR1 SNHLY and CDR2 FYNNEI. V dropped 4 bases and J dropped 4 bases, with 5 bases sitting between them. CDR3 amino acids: CASSGGNQPQHF. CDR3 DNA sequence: TGTGCCAGCAGTGGGGGTAATCAGCCCCAGCATTTT. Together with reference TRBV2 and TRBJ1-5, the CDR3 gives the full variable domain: EPEVTQTPSHQVTQMGQEVILRCVPISNHLYFYWYRQILGQKVEFLVSFYNNEISEKSEIFDDQFSVERPDGSNFTLKIRSTKLEDSAMYFCASSGGNQPQHFGDGTRLSIL.

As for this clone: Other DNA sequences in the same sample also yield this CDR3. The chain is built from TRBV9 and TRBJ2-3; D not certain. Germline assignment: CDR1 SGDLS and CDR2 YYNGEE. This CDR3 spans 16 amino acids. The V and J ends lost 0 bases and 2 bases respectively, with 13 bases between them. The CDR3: CASSVARSTSTDTQYF. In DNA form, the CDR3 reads TGTGCCAGCAGCGTAGCTAGGAGCACATCCACAGATACGCAGTATTTT.

CDR3 region: CASSLGQGGSVRHTEAFF. For the CDR3, the DNA is TGTGCCAGCAGCCTCGGACAGGGAGGGTCCGTACGGCACACTGAAGCTTTCTTT. The genes are TRBV5-5 and TRBJ1-1; 8 bases map to TRBD1. After removal of 4 bases from V and 3 bases from J, the junction contained 17 bases not matched to a gene. This CDR3 has 18 amino acids. CDR1 is SGHKS, CDR2 YYEKEE, per germline (reference sequence).

CDR3 DNA: TGTGCCAGCAGCTTGGCAGGGGCTACCACCGGGGAGCTGTTTTTT. It is translated as CASSLAGATTGELFF. The chain has TRBV7-2 and TRBJ2-2; possibly TRBD1 for D (6 bases). Germline values: CDR1 SGHTA, CDR2 FQGNSA. V was shortened by 3 bases and J by 4 bases, with 12 bases between the two germline ends. The CDR3 runs 15 residues.

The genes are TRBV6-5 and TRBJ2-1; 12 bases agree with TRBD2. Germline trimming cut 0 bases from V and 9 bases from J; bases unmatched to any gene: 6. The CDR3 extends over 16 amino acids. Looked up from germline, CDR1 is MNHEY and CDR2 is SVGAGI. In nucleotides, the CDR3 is TGTGCCAGCAGTTACTCGAAGACTAGCGGGAGTGCTGAGCAGTTCTTC. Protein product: CASSYSKTSGSAEQFF.

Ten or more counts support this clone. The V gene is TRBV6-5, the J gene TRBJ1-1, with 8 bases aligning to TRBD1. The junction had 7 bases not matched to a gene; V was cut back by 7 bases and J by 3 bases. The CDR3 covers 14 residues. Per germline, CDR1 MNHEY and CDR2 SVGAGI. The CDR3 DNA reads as TGTGCCAGCACTCAAAGGACAGGGCACACTGAAGCTTTCTTT. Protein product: CASTQRTGHTEAFF.

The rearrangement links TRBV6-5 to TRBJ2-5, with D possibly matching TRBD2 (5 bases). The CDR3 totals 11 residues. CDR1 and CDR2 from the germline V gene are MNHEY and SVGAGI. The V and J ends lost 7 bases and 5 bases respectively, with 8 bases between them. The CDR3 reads CASKRGETQYF. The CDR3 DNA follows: TGTGCCAGCAAACGAGGGGAGACCCAGTACTTC.

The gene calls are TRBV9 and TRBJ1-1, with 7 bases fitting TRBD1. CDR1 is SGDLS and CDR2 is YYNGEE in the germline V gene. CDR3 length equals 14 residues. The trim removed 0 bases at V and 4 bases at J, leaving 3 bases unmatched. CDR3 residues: CASSVGGQLTEAFF. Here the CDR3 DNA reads TGTGCCAGCAGCGTAGGGGGACAGCTCACTGAAGCTTTCTTT.

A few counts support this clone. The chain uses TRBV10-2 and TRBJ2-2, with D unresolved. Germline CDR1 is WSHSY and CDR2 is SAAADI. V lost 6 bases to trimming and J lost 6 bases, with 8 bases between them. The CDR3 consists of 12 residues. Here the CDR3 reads CASRTKAGELFF. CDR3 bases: TGCGCCAGCAGAACAAAGGCCGGGGAGCTGTTTTTT.

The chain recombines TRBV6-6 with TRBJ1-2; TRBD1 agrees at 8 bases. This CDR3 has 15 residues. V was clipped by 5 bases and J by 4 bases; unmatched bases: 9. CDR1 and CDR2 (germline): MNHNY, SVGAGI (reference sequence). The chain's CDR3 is CASSPGGTGRYGYTF. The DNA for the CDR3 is TGTGCCAGCAGTCCTGGTGGGACAGGACGCTATGGCTACACCTTC.

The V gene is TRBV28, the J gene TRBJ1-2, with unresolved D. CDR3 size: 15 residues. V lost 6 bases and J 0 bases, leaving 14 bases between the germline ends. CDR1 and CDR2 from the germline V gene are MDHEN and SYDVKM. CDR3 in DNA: TGTGCCAGCAGGACCTTTGGGCTTACTAACTATGGCTACACCTTC. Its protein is CASRTFGLTNYGYTF.

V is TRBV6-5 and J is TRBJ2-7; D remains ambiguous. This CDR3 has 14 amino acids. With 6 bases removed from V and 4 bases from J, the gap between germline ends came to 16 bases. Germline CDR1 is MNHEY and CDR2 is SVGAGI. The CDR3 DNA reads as TGTGCCAGCAGACCTGGACCGAACCGATACGAGCAGTACTTC. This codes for CASRPGPNRYEQYF.

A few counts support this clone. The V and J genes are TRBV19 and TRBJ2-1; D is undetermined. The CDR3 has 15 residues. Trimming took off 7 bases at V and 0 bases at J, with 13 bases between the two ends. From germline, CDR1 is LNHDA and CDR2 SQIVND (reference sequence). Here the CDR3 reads CASKSLSSSYNEQFF. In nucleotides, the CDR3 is TGTGCCAGTAAGAGCCTCTCGAGCTCCTACAATGAGCAGTTCTTC. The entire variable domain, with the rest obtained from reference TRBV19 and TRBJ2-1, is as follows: DGGITQSPKYLFRKEGQNVTLSCEQNLNHDAMYWYRQDPGQGLRLIYYSQIVNDFQKGDIAEGYSVSREKKESFPLTVTSAQKNPTAFYLCASKSLSSSYNEQFFGPGTRLTVL.

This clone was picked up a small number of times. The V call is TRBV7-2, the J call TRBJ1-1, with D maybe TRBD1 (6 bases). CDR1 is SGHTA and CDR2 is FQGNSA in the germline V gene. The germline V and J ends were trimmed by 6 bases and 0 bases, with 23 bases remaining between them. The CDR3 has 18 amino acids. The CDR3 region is CASSQNRAFSKVNTEAFF. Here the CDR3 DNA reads TGTGCCAGCAGTCAGAACAGGGCCTTCTCGAAGGTGAACACTGAAGCTTTCTTT.

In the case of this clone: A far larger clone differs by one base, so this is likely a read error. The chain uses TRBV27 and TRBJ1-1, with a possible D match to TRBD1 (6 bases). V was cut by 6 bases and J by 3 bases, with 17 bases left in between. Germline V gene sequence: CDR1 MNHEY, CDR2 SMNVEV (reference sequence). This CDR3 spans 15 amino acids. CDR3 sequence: CASSLAVQGDTEAFF. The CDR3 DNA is TGTGCCAGCAGCTTGGCGGTACAGGGTGACACTGAAGCTTTCTTT.

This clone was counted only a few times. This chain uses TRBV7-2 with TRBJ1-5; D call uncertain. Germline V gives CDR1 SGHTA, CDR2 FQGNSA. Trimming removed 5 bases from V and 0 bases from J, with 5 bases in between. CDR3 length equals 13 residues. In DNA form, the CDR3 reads TGTGCCAGCAGCAGATTTAGCAATCAGCCCCAGCATTTT. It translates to CASSRFSNQPQHF.

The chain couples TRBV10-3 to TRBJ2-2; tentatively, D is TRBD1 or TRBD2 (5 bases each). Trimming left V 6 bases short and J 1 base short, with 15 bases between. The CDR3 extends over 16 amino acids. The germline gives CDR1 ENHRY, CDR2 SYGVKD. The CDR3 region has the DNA TGTGCCATCAGCTATAGAGGGGTAGAGAACACCGGGGAGCTGTTTTTT. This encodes CAISYRGVENTGELFF.

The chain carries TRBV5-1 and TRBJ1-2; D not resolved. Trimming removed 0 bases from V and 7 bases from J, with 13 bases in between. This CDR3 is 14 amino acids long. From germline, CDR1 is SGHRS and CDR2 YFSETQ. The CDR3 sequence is CASSLAGEYRGYTF. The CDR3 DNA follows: TGCGCCAGCAGCTTGGCAGGAGAGTACCGTGGCTACACCTTC.

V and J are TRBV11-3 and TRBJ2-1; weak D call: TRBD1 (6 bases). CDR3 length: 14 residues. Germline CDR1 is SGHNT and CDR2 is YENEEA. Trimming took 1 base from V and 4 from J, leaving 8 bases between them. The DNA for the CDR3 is TGTGCCAGCAGCTTAGGGACAGCTTACAATGAGCAGTTCTTC. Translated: CASSLGTAYNEQFF.

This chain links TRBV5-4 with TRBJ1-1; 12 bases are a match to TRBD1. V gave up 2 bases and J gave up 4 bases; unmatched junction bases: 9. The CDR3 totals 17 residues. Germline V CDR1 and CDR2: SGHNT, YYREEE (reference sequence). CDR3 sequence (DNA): TGTGCCAGCAGCTTCCGGGACAGGGGGCGGGAGGGCACTGAAGCTTTCTTT. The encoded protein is CASSFRDRGREGTEAFF.

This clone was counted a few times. The CDR3 bases are TGTGCCAGCAGCTTGGAGCCGGGGCCCGTCTATGGCTACACCTTC. Translation gives CASSLEPGPVYGYTF. The chain combines TRBV5-4 with TRBJ1-2; the D gene is possibly TRBD1 (5 bases). Trimming cost V 0 bases and J 4 bases, with 13 bases left between them. The CDR3 extends over 15 amino acids. From germline, CDR1 is SGHNT and CDR2 YYREEE (reference sequence).

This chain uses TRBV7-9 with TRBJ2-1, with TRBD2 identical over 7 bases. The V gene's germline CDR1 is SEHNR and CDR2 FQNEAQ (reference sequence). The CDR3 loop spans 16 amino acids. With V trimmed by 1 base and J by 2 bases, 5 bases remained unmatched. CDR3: CASSLGLAVTYNEQFF. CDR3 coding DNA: TGTGCCAGCAGCTTAGGCCTAGCGGTAACCTACAATGAGCAGTTCTTC.